Following are 14 T cell receptor beta chains from one sample sequenced in a study of human T cells and chemical hapten exposure. Time point of the sample: pre-sensitization, week 0. Treatment indicated: therapeutic diphenylcyclopropenone sensitization with weekly scalp DPC. TCRdb reprocessed the RACE reads via MiXCR and lists one record per CDR3 protein. The sample consists of roughly 380,000 distinct CDR3 sequences, 4.5% to 6% of them appearing once. The sample in question was whole blood, obtained in connection with sensitization to the hapten diphenylcyclopropenone (DPC). The receptors were sampled from a woman aged 45-60 years with alopecia areata. Some clones in this sample may be carry-over from other donors' samples.

This clonotype appeared many times. The chain employs TRBV11-2 and TRBJ2-3; D is possibly TRBD2 (5 bases). The CDR3 length is 15 residues. Trimming cost V 5 bases and J 6 bases, with 18 bases left between them. Germline values: CDR1 SGHAT, CDR2 FQNNGV. The CDR3 DNA reads as TGTGCCAGCAGCCAGACAAAGAAGGAGGCCGATACGCAGTATTTT. Residues: CASSQTKKEADTQYF.

The chain uses TRBV28 and TRBJ1-1; unclear D gene. Germline V gene lookup returns CDR1 MDHEN and CDR2 SYDVKM. Trimming stripped 5 bases from V and 4 bases from J, with 8 bases between. The CDR3 is made up of 12 amino acids. The CDR3 nucleotides are TGTGCCAGCAGTACTATGCGCACTGAAGCTTTCTTT. Protein: CASSTMRTEAFF.

This clonotype occurred many times. The J gene is TRBJ2-7, the V gene TRBV29-1, with D hard to call. V was clipped by 8 bases and J by 0 bases, with 17 bases between them. The CDR3 totals 14 residues. Germline V gene data show CDR1 as SQVTM and CDR2 as ANQGSEA. The CDR3 region has the DNA TGCAGCTCACCAGTAGGGCTCAGCTCCTACGAGCAGTACTTC. Protein product: CSSPVGLSSYEQYF.

This clonotype was counted ten times or more. The chain couples TRBV6-1 to TRBJ2-3; TRBD2 matches at 13 bases. Trimming cost V 9 bases and J 6 bases; bases outside gene matches: 6. There are 14 residues in the CDR3. CDR1 MNHNS and CDR2 SASEGT come from the germline V gene. CDR3 nucleotide sequence: TGTGCCAGTAATAAACTAGCGGGAGGGGATACGCAGTATTTT. Its protein product is CASNKLAGGDTQYF.

This clonotype was counted many times. The J gene is TRBJ2-1, the V gene TRBV5-1, with a weak D call TRBD2 (6 bases). The germline V gene encodes CDR1 SGHRS and CDR2 YFSETQ. Trimming took 4 bases from V and 12 from J, leaving 11 bases between them. The CDR3 is made up of 11 amino acids. This CDR3 is CASSTGTLQFF. The CDR3 nucleotides are TGCGCCAGCAGCACCGGGACTCTGCAGTTCTTC.

The J gene is TRBJ2-3, the V gene TRBV7-9, with 12 bases matching TRBD2. The CDR3 spans 16 residues. Germline CDR1 is SEHNR and CDR2 is FQNEAQ (reference sequence). V lost 5 bases, J lost 6 bases, and 9 bases stayed unmatched. The CDR3 region is CASSPTSGGLGDTQYF. CDR3 DNA sequence: TGTGCCAGCAGCCCGACTAGCGGGGGCCTGGGGGATACGCAGTATTTT.

This clonotype has a count of ten or more. This sequence joins TRBV20-1 and TRBJ1-1; TRBD1 matches 7 bases. J lost 3 bases, V lost 0 bases, and 4 bases had no gene match. The CDR3 spans 14 residues. Germline values: CDR1 DFQATT, CDR2 SNEGSKA (reference sequence). The CDR3 DNA is TGCAGTGCTAGAGACTCGGGACAGTACACTGAAGCTTTCTTT. Translated: CSARDSGQYTEAFF.

The V call is TRBV5-1, the J call TRBJ2-1; possible D gene TRBD1, 6 bases. V shed 4 bases and J shed 0 bases, with 20 bases lying between them. The CDR3 spans 18 residues. In germline, CDR1 is SGHRS, CDR2 YFSETQ. This CDR3 is CASSPRLGQMSSYNEQFF. In DNA, the CDR3 is TGCGCCAGCAGCCCCCGCCTGGGACAAATGAGCTCCTACAATGAGCAGTTCTTC.

This chain connects TRBV11-2 to TRBJ1-3; D might be TRBD1 (5 bases). The CDR3 covers 13 residues. Looked up from germline, CDR1 is SGHAT and CDR2 is FQNNGV. Trimming took 3 bases from V and 8 from J, leaving 11 bases between them. The CDR3 region has the DNA TGTGCCAGCAGCTTGGGGGTCGGGTACACCATATATTTT. Translated, it gives CASSLGVGYTIYF.

The table lists this clonotype with a few counts. This chain uses TRBV5-1 with TRBJ1-1; TRBD1 agrees at 8 bases. CDR1 SGHRS and CDR2 YFSETQ come from the germline V gene. V lost 2 bases, J lost 5 bases, and 5 bases stayed unmatched. This CDR3 contains 14 residues. CDR3 amino acids: CASSLTGGSTEAFF. CDR3 DNA: TGCGCCAGCAGCTTAACAGGGGGAAGTACTGAAGCTTTCTTT.

This clonotype came up many times. This sequence joins TRBV12-3 or TRBV12-4 and TRBJ2-3; 11 bases agree with TRBD2. The J segment lost 5 bases and the V segment lost 7 bases, leaving 5 bases of the junction unmatched. There are 14 residues in the CDR3. The CDR3 loop is CASTLAGGIDTQYF. The CDR3 DNA reads as TGTGCCAGCACCTTAGCGGGGGGGATAGATACGCAGTATTTT.

Only a few counts were recorded for this clonotype. This chain uses TRBV3-1 with TRBJ2-7; D is possibly TRBD2 (6 bases). The germline gives CDR1 LGHDT, CDR2 YNNKEL (reference sequence). V was clipped by 4 bases and J by 5 bases, with 21 bases between them. The CDR3 sequence is 16 residues long. The CDR3 DNA follows: TGTGCCAGCAGCCTAGAACATCTAGCGCGGGGCCACGAGCAGTACTTC. Translated: CASSLEHLARGHEQYF.

CDR3 nucleotide sequence: TGCAGTGCTAAGGGAGGGCTGACCCTTGGTTTTGCTGAAGCTTTCTTT. As protein: CSAKGGLTLGFAEAFF. The chain has TRBV20-1 and TRBJ1-1; D is unclear. Germline CDR1 is DFQATT and CDR2 is SNEGSKA (reference sequence). Trimming took 4 bases from V and 6 from J, leaving 24 bases between them. CDR3 length equals 16 residues.

This clonotype was seen repeatedly, ten times or more. The rearrangement uses TRBV20-1 and TRBJ2-1; D gene uncertain. The CDR3 has 15 amino acids. The ends were cut back, 2 bases at V and 0 bases at J, with 11 bases in the middle. CDR1 is DFQATT, CDR2 SNEGSKA, per germline (reference sequence). CDR3 amino acids: CSARRAVSSYNEQFF. As DNA, the CDR3 is TGCAGTGCTAGAAGAGCTGTGAGCTCCTACAATGAGCAGTTCTTC.